This is a list of T cell receptor beta chains from one sample in a study of blood T cells in healthy people across ages. Each CDR3 protein gets one entry after TCRdb re-called the 5' RACE reads with MiXCR. The data show roughly 640,000 distinct CDR3 sequences, about 30% seen once. What was sequenced was blood. These TCRs come from a woman aged 80 or over in good health. Both conserved end residues are part of each CDR3. Each record gives: clone size, J gene, D gene, V gene, CDR3 protein. A D gene is named only where the DNA matches it firmly. Clone size appears in some rows only: once, few, many, or a class for an expanded clone.

abundance: many
j_gene: TRBJ2-7
d_gene: .
v_gene: TRBV6-5
CDR3aa: CASSYSGVYYEQYF

abundance: many
j_gene: TRBJ2-1
d_gene: .
v_gene: TRBV7-2
CDR3aa: CASSSTTDLGEQFF

abundance: .
j_gene: TRBJ1-2
d_gene: .
v_gene: TRBV11-1
CDR3aa: CASSGDRGGDGYTF

abundance: few
j_gene: TRBJ1-5
d_gene: .
v_gene: TRBV7-2
CDR3aa: CASSSLINQPQHF

abundance: .
j_gene: TRBJ1-2
d_gene: TRBD1
v_gene: TRBV6-5
CDR3aa: CASRQQGKVGYGYTF

abundance: few
j_gene: TRBJ2-7
d_gene: TRBD1
v_gene: TRBV6-5
CDR3aa: CASSYTIPGTAYEQYF

abundance: .
j_gene: TRBJ2-1
d_gene: .
v_gene: TRBV20-1
CDR3aa: CSAPWGANEQFF

abundance: few
j_gene: TRBJ2-7
d_gene: .
v_gene: TRBV30
CDR3aa: CAWSVRYEQYF

abundance: .
j_gene: TRBJ1-2
d_gene: .
v_gene: TRBV7-4
CDR3aa: CASSLLYGFYGYTF

abundance: .
j_gene: TRBJ1-5
d_gene: .
v_gene: TRBV7-8
CDR3aa: CASSLASQGNSNQPQHF

abundance: .
j_gene: TRBJ1-1
d_gene: TRBD1
v_gene: TRBV6-2/TRBV6-3
CDR3aa: CASRATGGPEAFF

abundance: many
j_gene: TRBJ2-2
d_gene: .
v_gene: TRBV9
CDR3aa: CASSRTGSTNTGELFF

abundance: .
j_gene: TRBJ2-1
d_gene: TRBD2
v_gene: TRBV6-5
CDR3aa: CASRLAGAIYNEQFF

abundance: few
j_gene: TRBJ1-5
d_gene: .
v_gene: TRBV6-2/TRBV6-3
CDR3aa: CASSPMEYSNQPQHF

abundance: few
j_gene: TRBJ2-7
d_gene: TRBD1
v_gene: TRBV6-5
CDR3aa: CASSYQGADDEQYF

abundance: .
j_gene: TRBJ1-1
d_gene: TRBD1
v_gene: TRBV6-1
CDR3aa: CASRFSGQSNTEAFF

abundance: .
j_gene: TRBJ1-2
d_gene: .
v_gene: TRBV6-5
CDR3aa: CASSEGTLNYGYTF

abundance: .
j_gene: TRBJ2-5
d_gene: TRBD2
v_gene: TRBV10-2
CDR3aa: CASRVAGRETQYF

abundance: once
j_gene: TRBJ2-2
d_gene: TRBD2
v_gene: TRBV27
CDR3aa: CASSTGLAGGSGELFF

abundance: large
j_gene: TRBJ1-2
d_gene: TRBD1
v_gene: TRBV20-1
CDR3aa: CSADPGTGGVGYTF

abundance: few
j_gene: TRBJ1-1
d_gene: .
v_gene: TRBV5-1
CDR3aa: CASSLDPHSEAFF

abundance: many
j_gene: TRBJ1-1
d_gene: TRBD1
v_gene: TRBV5-1
CDR3aa: CASSLLGSRGTEAFF

abundance: few
j_gene: TRBJ2-7
d_gene: TRBD2
v_gene: TRBV10-2
CDR3aa: CASSAGLAGKYEQYF

abundance: .
j_gene: TRBJ1-1
d_gene: TRBD1
v_gene: TRBV10-3
CDR3aa: CAISEGTGSLAEAFF

abundance: .
j_gene: TRBJ1-2
d_gene: .
v_gene: TRBV5-1
CDR3aa: CASSPVQGGCGYTF

abundance: many
j_gene: TRBJ2-7
d_gene: .
v_gene: TRBV3-1
CDR3aa: CASSPGGQQQYF

abundance: .
j_gene: TRBJ1-5
d_gene: TRBD1
v_gene: TRBV20-1
CDR3aa: CSALDRPTGWSSNQPQHF